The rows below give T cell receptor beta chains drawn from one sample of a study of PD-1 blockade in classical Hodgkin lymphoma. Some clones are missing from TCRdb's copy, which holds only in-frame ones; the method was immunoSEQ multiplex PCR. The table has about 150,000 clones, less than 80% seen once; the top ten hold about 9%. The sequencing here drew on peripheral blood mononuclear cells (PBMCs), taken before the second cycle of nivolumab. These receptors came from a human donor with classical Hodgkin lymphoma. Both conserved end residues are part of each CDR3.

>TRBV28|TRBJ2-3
CASSLRYALRGNF
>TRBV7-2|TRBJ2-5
CASSLSRRETQYF
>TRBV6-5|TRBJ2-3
CASSPDRMDTQYF
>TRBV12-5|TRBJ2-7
CASGSRSWDSYEQYF
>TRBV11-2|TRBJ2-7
CASSPYTGGPTPYEQYF
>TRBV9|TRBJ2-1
CASSPPTGTVSYNEQFF
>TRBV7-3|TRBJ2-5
CASSWGSGGPVETQYF
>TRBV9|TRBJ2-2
CASSSTGGANTGELFF
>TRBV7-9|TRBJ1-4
CASSFQGHEKLFF
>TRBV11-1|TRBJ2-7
CASSLAPSGAYEQYF
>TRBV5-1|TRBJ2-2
CASSQLAGGPTGELFF
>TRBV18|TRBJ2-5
CASSLDGDVQETQYF
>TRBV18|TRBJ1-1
CASSPLGAPGTEAFF
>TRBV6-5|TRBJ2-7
CASSYVGGGFEQYF
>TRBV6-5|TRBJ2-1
CASSYSKGGGYNEQFF
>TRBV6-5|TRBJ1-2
CASSPLTGGGGYTF
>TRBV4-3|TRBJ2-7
CASSQALAGGFSYEQYF
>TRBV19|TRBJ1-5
CASSFLTGFPQPQHF
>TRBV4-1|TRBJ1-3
CASSQTGTGHSGNTIYF
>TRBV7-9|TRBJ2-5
CASSLMGPWETQYF
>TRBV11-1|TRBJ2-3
CASSRSTDTQYF
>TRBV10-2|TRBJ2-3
CASGQGVDTQYF
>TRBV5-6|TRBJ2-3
CASSLRVGGSTDTQYF
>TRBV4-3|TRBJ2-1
CASSPRLAGDEQFF
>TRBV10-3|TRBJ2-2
CAISEWDAGELFF
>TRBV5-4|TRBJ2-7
CASSLAQGVLSSYEQYF
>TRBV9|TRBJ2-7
CASSVRTSPTYEQYF
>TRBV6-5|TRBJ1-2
CASRGQNYGYTF
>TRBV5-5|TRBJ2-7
CASSQGSYEQYF